Below, 26 T cell receptor beta chains from the same sample are listed, as sequenced in a study of T cell repertoires in cytomegalovirus infection. TCRdb re-derived calls from the reads in MiXCR, one entry per CDR3 protein. The table includes 70,000 to 85,000 distinct CDR3 sequences, about 37% detected once. These TCRs' antigens remain unknown. The sample in question was CD8+ T cells from cultured PBMCs, obtained from culture after CMV antigen stimulation. The receptor source for this set is a human donor in good health (CMV status not recorded). Some clones in this sample may be carry-over from other donors' samples.

The chain carries TRBV27 and TRBJ2-3; D may be TRBD1 or TRBD2 (6 bases each). CDR3 size: 14 residues. Germline V CDR1 and CDR2: MNHEY, SMNVEV (reference sequence). V lost 5 bases, J lost 6 bases, and 15 bases lay in between. The CDR3 nucleotides read TGTGCCAGCAGTCTGTTGGGGGGCCGGGATACGCAGTATTTT. Amino acid sequence: CASSLLGGRDTQYF.

This clonotype was detected only a few times. This chain connects TRBV5-1 to TRBJ2-7; 9 nucleotides line up with TRBD1. Germline CDR1 SGHRS, CDR2 YFSETQ. This CDR3 has 14 amino acids. Trimming took 4 bases from V and 5 from J; bases not matched to a gene: 7. For the CDR3, the DNA is TGCGCCAGCAGCCTGGGACAGGGAGTCGACGAGCAGTACTTC. Translated: CASSLGQGVDEQYF.

This chain uses TRBV5-4 with TRBJ2-3, with TRBD1 as a possible D gene (5 bases). Trimming removed 0 bases from V and 0 bases from J, with 17 bases in between. This CDR3 is 18 amino acids long. Germline-derived CDR1 and CDR2 are SGHNT and YYREEE (reference sequence). The CDR3 coding sequence is TGTGCCAGCAGCTTGGCCAGGGTGCGGTTCTCTAGCACAGATACGCAGTATTTT. Protein: CASSLARVRFSSTDTQYF.

A word on this clonotype: Without the conserved terminal phenylalanine or tryptophan, this CDR3 likely stems from a read error. The chain couples TRBV24-1 to TRBJ2-7; D gene uncertain. Trimming removed 4 bases at V and 4 bases at J, with 4 bases between. Per the germline V gene, CDR1 is KGHDR and CDR2 is SFDVKD. This CDR3 spans 11 amino acids. The CDR3: CATSDSYEQYL. In DNA form, the CDR3 reads TGTGCCACCAGTGACTCGTACGAGCAGTACTTG.

The chain uses TRBV4-1 and TRBJ1-4; D not certain. Trimming took 0 bases from V and 7 from J, leaving 0 bases between them. CDR1 and CDR2 (germline): MGHRA, YSYEKL. CDR3 length: 11 residues. The CDR3 loop reads CASSQDEKLFF. In DNA form, the CDR3 reads TGCGCCAGCAGCCAAGATGAAAAACTGTTTTTT.

This clonotype showed up just once. V gene TRBV5-6 combines with J gene TRBJ2-1; 9 nucleotides agree with TRBD2. Per the germline V gene, CDR1 is SGHDT and CDR2 is YYEEEE. The V and J ends lost 2 bases and 6 bases, in that order; junction bases with no gene match: 3. The CDR3 is made up of 14 amino acids. In DNA form, the CDR3 reads TGTGCCAGCAGCTTTGGAGCGGGAGGCAATGAGCAGTTCTTC. Translated, it gives CASSFGAGGNEQFF.

This sequence joins TRBV7-9 and TRBJ2-1; D gene unclear. There are 14 residues in the CDR3. The V end lost 0 bases, the J end lost 2 bases, and 5 bases lay between the germline ends. Germline-derived CDR1 and CDR2 are SEHNR and FQNEAQ (reference sequence). CDR3 region: CASSLAGTYNEQFF. The CDR3 DNA is TGTGCCAGCAGCTTAGCTGGGACCTACAATGAGCAGTTCTTC.

The table lists this clonotype with a few counts. V usage is TRBV2 and J usage is TRBJ2-1; D gene unclear. The length of the CDR3 is 10 residues. V lost 3 bases, J lost 8 bases, and 2 bases lay in between. CDR1 is SNHLY and CDR2 is FYNNEI in the germline V gene. Written as DNA, the CDR3 is TGTGCCAGCAGTGATCATGAGCAGTTCTTC. Translation: CASSDHEQFF.

This chain joins TRBV5-4 and TRBJ2-1; maybe TRBD1 (5 bases). The germline V and J ends were trimmed by 0 bases and 4 bases, with 8 bases remaining between them. Germline-derived CDR1 and CDR2 are SGHNT and YYREEE (reference sequence). The CDR3 runs 14 residues. CDR3 DNA: TGTGCCAGCAGCTTGGAGGGGTATTACAATGAGCAGTTCTTC. This gives the protein CASSLEGYYNEQFF.

The chain employs TRBV29-1 and TRBJ1-1, with 7 bases identical to TRBD1. There are 14 residues in the CDR3. Germline V gene data show CDR1 as SQVTM and CDR2 as ANQGSEA. The V segment lost 7 bases and the J segment 3 bases; nucleotides outside the gene matches: 11. CDR3 sequence reads: CSADTGVRDTEAFF. The CDR3, as DNA: TGCAGCGCAGATACAGGGGTGAGAGACACTGAAGCTTTCTTT.

This chain joins TRBV7-8 and TRBJ1-2, with D unclear. Trimming took 7 bases from V and 2 from J, leaving 14 bases between them. The CDR3 spans 14 residues. Germline V lookup: CDR1 SGHVS, CDR2 FQNEAQ. CDR3 loop: CASTKPGFNYGYTF. CDR3 DNA: TGTGCCAGCACCAAACCGGGGTTCAACTATGGCTACACCTTC.

This chain connects TRBV19 to TRBJ1-3; TRBD1 is a possible D gene (6 bases). The germline gives CDR1 LNHDA, CDR2 SQIVND (reference sequence). The CDR3 runs 17 residues. V lost 5 bases and J lost 4, with 21 bases in between. The CDR3 DNA follows: TGTGCCAGTAGTGCAATACCCGACAGGATGCACGGAAACACCATATATTTT. Amino acids: CASSAIPDRMHGNTIYF.

This clonotype showed up just once. This chain uses TRBV4-1 with TRBJ2-1; 8 nucleotides match TRBD2. Germline lookup yields CDR1 MGHRA and CDR2 YSYEKL. CDR3 size: 15 residues. J gave up 4 bases and V 6 bases, and 8 bases lay outside the gene matches. Here the CDR3 reads CASSRSGGTYNEQFF. CDR3 in DNA: TGCGCCAGCAGTCGGTCGGGGGGGACGTACAATGAGCAGTTCTTC.

This clonotype was seen just once. The chain recombines TRBV28 with TRBJ1-2; no reliable D call. The CDR3 spans 16 residues. The ends were cut back, 2 bases at V and 3 bases at J, with 16 bases in the middle. Germline values: CDR1 MDHEN, CDR2 SYDVKM. The chain's CDR3 is CASSLNRLSLDYGYTF. The CDR3 DNA is TGTGCCAGCAGTTTAAACCGCCTGAGTTTGGACTATGGCTACACCTTC.

This clonotype was seen a few times. This rearrangement joins TRBV27 to TRBJ2-2, with a weak D call TRBD1 (5 bases). V lost 5 bases, J lost 4 bases, and 14 bases lay in between. Germline-derived CDR1 and CDR2 are MNHEY and SMNVEV (reference sequence). The CDR3 contains 15 residues. DNA of the CDR3: TGTGCCAGCAGTCTGCAGGGTTCTACCACCGGGGAGCTGTTTTTT. It is translated as CASSLQGSTTGELFF.

The chain is built from TRBV6-1 and TRBJ1-2; 7 bases are shared with TRBD1. With 5 bases clipped from V and 4 bases from J, the junction kept 13 bases outside the gene matches. CDR1 MNHNS and CDR2 SASEGT come from the germline V gene. This CDR3 is built from 16 residues. The CDR3 loop is CASSYDPDTGVYGYTF. The CDR3 DNA follows: TGTGCCAGCAGTTATGATCCCGACACAGGGGTCTATGGCTACACCTTC.

A few counts support this clonotype. This chain connects TRBV12-3 or TRBV12-4 to TRBJ2-1, with TRBD2 matching 8 bases. CDR3 length: 14 amino acids. J lost 6 bases, V lost 7 bases, and 8 bases had no gene match. CDR3 protein: CASKYGGGGNEQFF. The DNA of the CDR3 is TGTGCCAGCAAGTACGGGGGGGGTGGCAATGAGCAGTTCTTC.

The genes are TRBV7-3 and TRBJ2-3; D gene uncertain. This CDR3 contains 16 residues. Trimming pared 1 base from V and 2 bases from J, leaving 13 bases between. Germline V CDR1 and CDR2: SGHTA, FQGTGA. The CDR3 DNA reads TGTGCCAGCAGCTTAAGGCGGACCGCCCCCACAGATACGCAGTATTTT. It yields the protein CASSLRRTAPTDTQYF.

The chain joins TRBV7-3 to TRBJ1-4, with a possible D match to TRBD1 (6 bases). CDR1 SGHTA and CDR2 FQGTGA come from the germline V gene. The V end lost 2 bases, the J end lost 8 bases, and 9 bases lay between the germline ends. The CDR3 has 13 amino acids. CDR3 sequence (DNA): TGTGCCAGCAGCTTAGCAGGGGCGGAAAAACTGTTTTTT. Its translation is CASSLAGAEKLFF.

This clonotype came up a few times. V and J are TRBV7-2 and TRBJ2-7; perhaps TRBD2 as D (7 bases). CDR3 length equals 16 residues. The V and J ends lost 2 bases and 4 bases respectively, with 18 bases between them. The germline gives CDR1 SGHTA, CDR2 FQGNSA. The CDR3 loop is CASSLIGGGGDYEQYF. CDR3 coding DNA: TGTGCCAGCAGCTTAATAGGCGGGGGCGGGGATTACGAGCAGTACTTC.

The chain couples TRBV6-1 to TRBJ2-7, with 7 bases lining up with TRBD2. This CDR3 is built from 17 residues. The J segment lost 4 bases and the V segment lost 0 bases, leaving 12 bases of the junction unmatched. Germline V lookup: CDR1 MNHNS, CDR2 SASEGT. DNA for the CDR3: TGTGCCAGCAGTGAAGCGGGAGGGATAGTTCTGGGGTACGAGCAGTACTTC. This translates into CASSEAGGIVLGYEQYF.

The chain joins TRBV4-1 to TRBJ2-2, with D unclear. This CDR3 is built from 16 residues. The V gene lost 0 bases and the J gene lost 1 base, with 9 bases spanning the gap. The germline V gene has CDR1 MGHRA and CDR2 YSYEKL. Here the CDR3 reads CASSQEGVGNTGELFF. The DNA of the CDR3 is TGCGCCAGCAGCCAAGAAGGTGTGGGGAACACCGGGGAGCTGTTTTTT.

The CDR3 loop is CASSYRFGEFGSSSYNSPLHF. The CDR3 DNA reads as TGTGCCAGCAGTTACCGATTTGGGGAATTTGGATCGAGCTCCTATAATTCACCCCTCCACTTT. The chain recombines TRBV6-2 or TRBV6-3 with TRBJ1-6; D ambiguous. Looked up from germline, CDR1 is MNHEY and CDR2 is SVGEGT. Between the trimmed V and J ends, which lost 2 bases and 0 bases, there was a span of 23 bases. CDR3 size: 21 residues.

V and J are TRBV7-6 and TRBJ2-5, with D unclear. Germline lookup yields CDR1 SGHVS and CDR2 FNYEAQ. The V end lost 2 bases, the J end lost 4 bases, and 11 bases lay between the germline ends. The CDR3 has 14 residues. CDR3 in DNA: TGTGCCAGCAGCTTATCCGGGCTTAGAGAGACCCAGTACTTC. Amino acid sequence: CASSLSGLRETQYF.

The CDR3 bases are TGTGCCAGCAGTGCCGAGGTCTACAGGGTGAATGAGCAGTTCTTC. This translates into CASSAEVYRVNEQFF. This chain uses TRBV25-1 with TRBJ2-1, with D maybe TRBD1 (6 bases). Trimming cost V 4 bases and J 7 bases, with 17 bases left between them. The CDR3 consists of 15 residues. CDR1 and CDR2 (germline): MGHDK, SYGVNS.

CDR3 in amino acids: CASSPRAGVGSGANVLTF. The CDR3 DNA reads as TGTGCCAGCAGCCCCCGGGCGGGGGTAGGCTCTGGGGCCAACGTCCTGACTTTC. The rearrangement links TRBV14 to TRBJ2-6, with TRBD2 matching 7 bases. With 4 bases clipped from V and 0 bases from J, the junction kept 9 bases outside the gene matches. The CDR3 loop spans 18 amino acids. Looked up from germline, CDR1 is SGHDN and CDR2 is FVKESK. The full variable domain, completed using reference TRBV14 and TRBJ2-6, is EAGVTQFPSHSVIEKGQTVTLRCDPISGHDNLYWYRRVMGKEIKFLLHFVKESKQDESGMPNNRFLAERTGGTYSTLKVQPAELEDSGVYFCASSPRAGVGSGANVLTFGAGSRLTVL.